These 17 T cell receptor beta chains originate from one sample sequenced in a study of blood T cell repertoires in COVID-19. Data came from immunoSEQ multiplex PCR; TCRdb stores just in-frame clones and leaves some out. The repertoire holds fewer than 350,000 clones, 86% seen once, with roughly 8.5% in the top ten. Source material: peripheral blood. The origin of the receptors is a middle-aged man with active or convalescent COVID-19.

CDR3 DNA sequence: TGTGCCAGCAGTTCCCAGGGGTACACTGAAGCTTTCTTT. Translating it yields CASSSQGYTEAFF. The chain carries TRBV6-5 and TRBJ1-1; TRBD1 is a possible D gene (6 bases). The germline V gene has CDR1 MNHEY and CDR2 SVGAGI. There are 13 residues in the CDR3. V lost 4 bases and J 3 bases, leaving 9 bases between the germline ends.

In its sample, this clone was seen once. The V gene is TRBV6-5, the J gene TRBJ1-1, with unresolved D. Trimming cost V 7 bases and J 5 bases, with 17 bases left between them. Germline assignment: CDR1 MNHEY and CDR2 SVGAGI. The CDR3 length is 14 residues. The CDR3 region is CASTPRLEKTEAFF. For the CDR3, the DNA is TGTGCCAGCACTCCGCGGTTGGAAAAAACTGAAGCTTTCTTT.

The CDR3 DNA reads as TGTGCCTGGAGCTTGATGACAGGGAACATTCAGTACTTC. Its translation is CAWSLMTGNIQYF. The chain carries TRBV30 and TRBJ2-4; TRBD1 matches at 7 bases. V shed 3 bases, J shed 7 bases, and the junction held 6 bases outside the gene matches. The CDR3 has 13 amino acids. Germline V gene data show CDR1 as GTSNPN and CDR2 as SVGIG (reference sequence).

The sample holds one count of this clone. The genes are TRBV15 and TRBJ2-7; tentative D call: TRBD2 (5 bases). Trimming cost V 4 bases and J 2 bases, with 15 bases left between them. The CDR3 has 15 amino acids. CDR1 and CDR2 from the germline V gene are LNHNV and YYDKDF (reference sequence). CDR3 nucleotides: TGTGCCACCAGCAAAGAAACGGGGAGCCCCTACGAGCAGTACTTC. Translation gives CATSKETGSPYEQYF.

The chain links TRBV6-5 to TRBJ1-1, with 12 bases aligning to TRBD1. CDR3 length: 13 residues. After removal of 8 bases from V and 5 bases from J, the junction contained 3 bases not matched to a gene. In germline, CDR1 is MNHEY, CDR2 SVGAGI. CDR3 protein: CASGDRGQTEAFF. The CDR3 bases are TGTGCCAGCGGGGACAGGGGGCAAACTGAAGCTTTCTTT.

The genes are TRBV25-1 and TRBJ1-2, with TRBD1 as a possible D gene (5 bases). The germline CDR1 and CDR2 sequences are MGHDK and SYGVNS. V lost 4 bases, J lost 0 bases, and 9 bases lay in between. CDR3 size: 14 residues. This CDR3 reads CASSGAGPNYGYTF. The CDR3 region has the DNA TGTGCCAGCAGTGGGGCAGGGCCTAACTATGGCTACACCTTC.

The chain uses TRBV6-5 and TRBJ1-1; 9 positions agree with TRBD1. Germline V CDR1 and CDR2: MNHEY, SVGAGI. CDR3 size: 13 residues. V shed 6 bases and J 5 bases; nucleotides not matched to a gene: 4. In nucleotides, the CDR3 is TGTGCCAGCAGCGGGACAGGGAGGACTGAAGCTTTCTTT. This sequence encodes CASSGTGRTEAFF.

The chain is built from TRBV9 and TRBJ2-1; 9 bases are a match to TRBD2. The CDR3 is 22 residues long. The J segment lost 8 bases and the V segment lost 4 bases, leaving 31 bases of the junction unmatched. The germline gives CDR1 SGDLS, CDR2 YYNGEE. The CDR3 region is CASSPQVPPRAGWAGGPYEQFF. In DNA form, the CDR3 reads TGTGCCAGCAGCCCGCAAGTACCACCCAGAGCAGGATGGGCGGGAGGGCCCTATGAGCAGTTCTTC.

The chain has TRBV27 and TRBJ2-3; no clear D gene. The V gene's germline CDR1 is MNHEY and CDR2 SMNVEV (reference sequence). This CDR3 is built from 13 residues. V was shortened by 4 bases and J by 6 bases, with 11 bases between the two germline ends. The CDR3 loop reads CASSSELADTQYF. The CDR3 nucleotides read TGTGCCAGCAGTTCGGAGCTCGCGGATACGCAGTATTTT.

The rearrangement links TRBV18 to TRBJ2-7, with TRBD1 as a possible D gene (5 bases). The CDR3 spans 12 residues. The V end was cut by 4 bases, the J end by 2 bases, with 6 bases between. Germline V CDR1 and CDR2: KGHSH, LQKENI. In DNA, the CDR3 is TGTGCCAGCTCACAACAGGCCTACGAGCAGTACTTC. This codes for CASSQQAYEQYF.

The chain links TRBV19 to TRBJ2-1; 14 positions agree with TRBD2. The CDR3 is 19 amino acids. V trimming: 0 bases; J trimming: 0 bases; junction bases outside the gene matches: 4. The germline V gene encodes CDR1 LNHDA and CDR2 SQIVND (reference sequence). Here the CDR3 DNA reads TGTGCCAGTAGTATAGAAGGACTAGCGGGAGGTGGCTCCTACAATGAGCAGTTCTTC. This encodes CASSIEGLAGGGSYNEQFF.

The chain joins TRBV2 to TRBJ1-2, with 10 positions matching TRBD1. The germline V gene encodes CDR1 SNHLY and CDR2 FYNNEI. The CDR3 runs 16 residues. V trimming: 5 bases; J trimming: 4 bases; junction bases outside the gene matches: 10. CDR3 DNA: TGTGCCAGCAGTCGGGACAGGGGAGTAGCTAGCTATGGCTACACCTTC. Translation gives CASSRDRGVASYGYTF.

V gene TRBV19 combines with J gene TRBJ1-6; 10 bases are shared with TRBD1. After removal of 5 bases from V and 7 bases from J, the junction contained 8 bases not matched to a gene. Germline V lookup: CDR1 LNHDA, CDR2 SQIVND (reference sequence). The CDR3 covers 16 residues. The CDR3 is CASSLTMTGGNSPLHF. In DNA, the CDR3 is TGTGCCAGTAGTCTGACAATGACAGGGGGCAATTCACCCCTCCACTTT.

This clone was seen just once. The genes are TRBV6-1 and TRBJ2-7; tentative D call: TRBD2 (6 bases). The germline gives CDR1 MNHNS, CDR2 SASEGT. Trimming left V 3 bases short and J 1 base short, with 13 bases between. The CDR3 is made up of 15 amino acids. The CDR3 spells CASSDGGATSYEQYF. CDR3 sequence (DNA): TGTGCCAGCAGTGACGGAGGGGCTACTTCCTACGAGCAGTACTTC.

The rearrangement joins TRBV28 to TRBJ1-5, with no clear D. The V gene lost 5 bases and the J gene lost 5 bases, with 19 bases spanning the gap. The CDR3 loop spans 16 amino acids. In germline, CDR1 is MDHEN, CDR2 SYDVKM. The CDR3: CASSPAERVSDQPQHF. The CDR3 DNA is TGTGCCAGCAGTCCCGCCGAGCGCGTCTCAGATCAGCCCCAGCATTTT.

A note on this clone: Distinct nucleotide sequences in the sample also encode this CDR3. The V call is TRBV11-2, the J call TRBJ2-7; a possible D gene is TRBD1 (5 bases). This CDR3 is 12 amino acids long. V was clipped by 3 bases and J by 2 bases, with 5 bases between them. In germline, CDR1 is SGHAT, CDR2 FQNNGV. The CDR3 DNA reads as TGTGCCAGCAGCTTGACAGCCTACGAGCAGTACTTC. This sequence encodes CASSLTAYEQYF.

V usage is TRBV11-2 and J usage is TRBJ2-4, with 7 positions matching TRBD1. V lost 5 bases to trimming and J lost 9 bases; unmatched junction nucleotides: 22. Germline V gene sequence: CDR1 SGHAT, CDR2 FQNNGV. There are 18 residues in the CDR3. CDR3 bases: TGTGCCAGCAGCCTCGACCTCATTACCGAGGGGGCTCGGACCATTCAGTACTTC. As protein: CASSLDLITEGARTIQYF.